The TCR beta chain under discussion was sequenced for a study of T cell repertoires in cytomegalovirus infection. Study in general: Public TCR beta signatures provided an indication of both CMV infection and a matching HLA type. Study-level findings and limits: Totalled public TCR beta family frequency picked out people who carried CMV plus the relevant HLA. The ex vivo response was dominated by HLA-C-restricted CMV-specific TCR beta clonotypes.

This clonotype was counted a few times. Its target is not known. TCRdb redid the calling of the reads with MiXCR, one entry per CDR3 protein. The data contain over 90,000 distinct CDR3 sequences, 16% of them singletons. The CDR3 has 16 amino acids. The germline V and J ends were trimmed by 6 bases and 3 bases, with 17 bases remaining between them. From germline, CDR1 is MNHEY and CDR2 SVGAGI. The sequence was collected from a human donor in good health (CMV status not recorded). Some clones in this sample may be carry-over from other donors' samples. The rearrangement links TRBV6-5 to TRBJ1-4; the D gene is possibly TRBD1 (6 bases). Input material: PBMCs. CDR3 in DNA: TGTGCCAGCAGACCTACCCAGGGGATCCCTAATGAAAAACTGTTTTTT. Translation gives CASRPTQGIPNEKLFF.